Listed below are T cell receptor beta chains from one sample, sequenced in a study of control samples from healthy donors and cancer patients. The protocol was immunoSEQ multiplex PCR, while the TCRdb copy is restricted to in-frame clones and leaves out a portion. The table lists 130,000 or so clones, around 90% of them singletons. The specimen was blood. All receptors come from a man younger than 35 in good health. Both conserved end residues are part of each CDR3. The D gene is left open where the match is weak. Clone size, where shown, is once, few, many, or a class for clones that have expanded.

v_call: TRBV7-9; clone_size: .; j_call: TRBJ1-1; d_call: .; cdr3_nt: TGTGCCAGCAGCAACCCTAATACTGAAGCTTTCTTT; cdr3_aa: CASSNPNTEAFF
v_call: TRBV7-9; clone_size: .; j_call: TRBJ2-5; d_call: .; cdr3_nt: TGTGCCAGCAGCTTAGCCGGGGCAGGGACCCAGTACTTC; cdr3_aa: CASSLAGAGTQYF
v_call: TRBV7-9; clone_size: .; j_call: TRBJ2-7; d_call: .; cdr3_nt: TGTGCCAGCAGCCCGGTTGCAGGGAACTTCTACGAGCAGTACTTC; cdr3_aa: CASSPVAGNFYEQYF
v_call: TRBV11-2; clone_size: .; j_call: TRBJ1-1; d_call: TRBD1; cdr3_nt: TGTGCCAGCAGCTGGACAGGCGGGTCCCTCATGAACACTGAAGCTTTCTTT; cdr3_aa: CASSWTGGSLMNTEAFF
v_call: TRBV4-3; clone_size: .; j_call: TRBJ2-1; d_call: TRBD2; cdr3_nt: TGCGCCAGCAGCCAGGGACTAGCGGGGGGACCCTACAATGAGCAGTTCTTC; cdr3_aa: CASSQGLAGGPYNEQFF
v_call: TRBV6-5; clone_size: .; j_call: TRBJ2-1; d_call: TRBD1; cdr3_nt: TGTGCCAGCATTAATACAGGGGGTGGCTACAATGAGCAGTTCTTC; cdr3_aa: CASINTGGGYNEQFF
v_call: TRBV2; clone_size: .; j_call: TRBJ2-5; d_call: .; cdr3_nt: TGTGCCAGCAATACCGGGACGCCGGTTAAAGTGACCCAGTACTTC; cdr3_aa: CASNTGTPVKVTQYF
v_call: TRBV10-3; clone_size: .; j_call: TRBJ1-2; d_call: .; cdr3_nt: TGTGCCATCAGTGAGTCGGGAGGGGTAACGGGTGAAGGCTACACCTTC; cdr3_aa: CAISESGGVTGEGYTF
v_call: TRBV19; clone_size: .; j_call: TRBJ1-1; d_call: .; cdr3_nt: TGTGCCAGTATGCAGGGAAACACTGAAGCTTTCTTT; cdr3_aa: CASMQGNTEAFF
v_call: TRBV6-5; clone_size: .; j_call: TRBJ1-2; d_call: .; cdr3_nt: TGTGCCAGCAGCGACCCCCAGGGGTCGGGTGGCTACACCTTC; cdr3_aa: CASSDPQGSGGYTF
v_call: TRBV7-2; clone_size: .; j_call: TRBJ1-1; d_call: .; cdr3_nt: TGTGCCAGCAGCTTAGGTGTCGGGGTTCCGAACACTGAAGCTTTCTTT; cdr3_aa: CASSLGVGVPNTEAFF
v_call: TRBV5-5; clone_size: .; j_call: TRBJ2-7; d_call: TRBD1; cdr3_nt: TGTGCCAGCAGCATGGACAGGGGGCGATCCGAGCAGTACTTC; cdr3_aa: CASSMDRGRSEQYF
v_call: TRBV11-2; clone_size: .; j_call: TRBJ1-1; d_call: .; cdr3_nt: TGTGCCAGCAGCCCCGGACCCGCGGTGGCTTTCTTT; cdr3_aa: CASSPGPAVAFF
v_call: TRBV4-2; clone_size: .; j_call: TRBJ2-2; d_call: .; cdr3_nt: TGTGCCAGCAGCGCCGCCGCGGGGTCCTACACCGGGGAGCTGTTTTTT; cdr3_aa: CASSAAAGSYTGELFF
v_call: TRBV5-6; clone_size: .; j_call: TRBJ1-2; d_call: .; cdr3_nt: TGTGCCAGCAGCCAAACCCCTGACTATGGCTACACCTTC; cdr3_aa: CASSQTPDYGYTF
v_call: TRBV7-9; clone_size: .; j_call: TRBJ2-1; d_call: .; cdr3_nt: TGTGCCAGCAGCTTAGGGCAGCACAATGAGCAGTTCTTC; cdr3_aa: CASSLGQHNEQFF
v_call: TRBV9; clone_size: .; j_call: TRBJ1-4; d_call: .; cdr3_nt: TGTGCCAGCAGCGCCAACCTTGGGGGGGGCTGGCGCCGAGAAAAACTGTTTTTT; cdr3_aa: CASSANLGGGWRREKLFF
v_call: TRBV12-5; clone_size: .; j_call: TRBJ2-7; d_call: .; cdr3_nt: TGTGCTAGTGGTTTGGCCGCATACGAGCAGTACTTC; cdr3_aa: CASGLAAYEQYF
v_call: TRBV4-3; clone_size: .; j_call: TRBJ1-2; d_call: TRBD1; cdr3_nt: TGCGCCAGCAGCCAAGATATTGGACAGGGTACCCACACCTTC; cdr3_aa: CASSQDIGQGTHTF
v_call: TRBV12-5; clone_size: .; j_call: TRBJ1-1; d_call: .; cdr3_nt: TGTGCTAGTGGTTCAGGGAATACTGAAGCTTTCTTT; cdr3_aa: CASGSGNTEAFF
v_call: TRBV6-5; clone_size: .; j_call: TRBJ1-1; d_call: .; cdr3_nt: TGTGCCAGCAGTTACGGCCGGGGGAACACTGAAGCTTTCTTT; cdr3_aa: CASSYGRGNTEAFF
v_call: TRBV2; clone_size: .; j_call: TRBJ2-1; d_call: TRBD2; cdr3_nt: TGTGCCAGCAGTGACCAGGGACTAGCGGGGGGATCGAGCTCCTACAATGAGCAGTTCTTC; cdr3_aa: CASSDQGLAGGSSSYNEQFF
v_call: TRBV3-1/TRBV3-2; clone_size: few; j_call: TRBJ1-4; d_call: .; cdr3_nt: TGTGCCAGCAGCCTCCCCGCCGGAGGAGCTAGAGAAAAACTGTTTTTT; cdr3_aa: CASSLPAGGAREKLFF
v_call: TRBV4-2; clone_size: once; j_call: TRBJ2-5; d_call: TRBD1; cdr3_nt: TGTGCCAGCAGCCAAGAAAGAGTAGGGACAGGGGCCACCCAAGAGACCCAGTACTTC; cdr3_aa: CASSQERVGTGATQETQYF
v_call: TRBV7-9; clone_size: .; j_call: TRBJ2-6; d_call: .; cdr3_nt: TGTGCCAGCAGTTCCAACGTCCTGACTTTC; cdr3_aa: CASSSNVLTF
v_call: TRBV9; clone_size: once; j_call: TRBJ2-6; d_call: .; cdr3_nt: TGTGCCTCGCAACGGGACGGCATCTCTGGGGCCAACGTCCTGACTTTC; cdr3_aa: CASQRDGISGANVLTF
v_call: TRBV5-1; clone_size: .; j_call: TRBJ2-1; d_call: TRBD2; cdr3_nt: TGCGCCAGCAGCTTGGATGTTAGCGGGGGGTACAATGAGCAGTTCTTC; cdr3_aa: CASSLDVSGGYNEQFF
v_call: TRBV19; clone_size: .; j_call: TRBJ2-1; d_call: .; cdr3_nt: TGTGCCAGTAGTACATCATCTGGCTCCTACAATGAGCAGTTCTTC; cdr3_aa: CASSTSSGSYNEQFF
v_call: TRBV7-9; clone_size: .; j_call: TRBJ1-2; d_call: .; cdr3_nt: TGTGCCAGCACAGAGGCCAACAACTATGGCTACACCTTC; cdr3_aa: CASTEANNYGYTF
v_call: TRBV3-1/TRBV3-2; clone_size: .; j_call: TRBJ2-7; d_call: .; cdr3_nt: TGTGCCAGCAGCCCACGGTCGGGCTCCTACGAGCAGTACTTC; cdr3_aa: CASSPRSGSYEQYF
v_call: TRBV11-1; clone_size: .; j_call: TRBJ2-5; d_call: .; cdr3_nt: TGTGCCAGCAGCTTAGGGACGGGACGGGAGACCCAGTACTTC; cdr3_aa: CASSLGTGRETQYF